This T cell receptor beta chain was found in a study of blood T cell repertoires in COVID-19. Study at large: COVID-19 samples, acute and convalescent, were from the United States, Italy and Spain. From T cells, B-cell-depleted T cells, or PBMCs came the material, which was cDNA or gDNA.

The V gene's germline CDR1 is GTSNPN and CDR2 SVGIG (reference sequence). The V segment lost 1 base and the J segment 6 bases; nucleotides outside the gene matches: 11. This CDR3 has 15 residues. Original processing methods: The assay estimated nucleated cells by amplifying reference gene primers. Repertoires were generated with immunoSEQ multiplex PCR, while TCRdb's copy carries only in-frame clones and drops some. V and J calls and clone size come straight from that table; D and trimming were deduced from the DNA. The profile shows more than 200,000 clones, approximately 80% of them singletons. The chain combines TRBV30 with TRBJ2-7; 8 positions agree with TRBD1. Sequencing was done on a sample of peripheral blood. The receptor's source is a middle-aged man with acute or convalescent COVID-19. In nucleotides, the CDR3 is TGTGCCTGGAGTGCCAGGGGGCCCCCTTTCGGCGAGCAGTACTTC. Translating gives CAWSARGPPFGEQYF. Looking up the rest from reference TRBV30 and TRBJ2-7 gives the full variable domain: SQTIHQWPATLVQPVGSPLSLECTVEGTSNPNLYWYRQAAGRGLQLLFYSVGIGQISSEVPQNLSASRPQDRQFILSSKKLLLSDSGFYLCAWSARGPPFGEQYFGPGTRLTVT.